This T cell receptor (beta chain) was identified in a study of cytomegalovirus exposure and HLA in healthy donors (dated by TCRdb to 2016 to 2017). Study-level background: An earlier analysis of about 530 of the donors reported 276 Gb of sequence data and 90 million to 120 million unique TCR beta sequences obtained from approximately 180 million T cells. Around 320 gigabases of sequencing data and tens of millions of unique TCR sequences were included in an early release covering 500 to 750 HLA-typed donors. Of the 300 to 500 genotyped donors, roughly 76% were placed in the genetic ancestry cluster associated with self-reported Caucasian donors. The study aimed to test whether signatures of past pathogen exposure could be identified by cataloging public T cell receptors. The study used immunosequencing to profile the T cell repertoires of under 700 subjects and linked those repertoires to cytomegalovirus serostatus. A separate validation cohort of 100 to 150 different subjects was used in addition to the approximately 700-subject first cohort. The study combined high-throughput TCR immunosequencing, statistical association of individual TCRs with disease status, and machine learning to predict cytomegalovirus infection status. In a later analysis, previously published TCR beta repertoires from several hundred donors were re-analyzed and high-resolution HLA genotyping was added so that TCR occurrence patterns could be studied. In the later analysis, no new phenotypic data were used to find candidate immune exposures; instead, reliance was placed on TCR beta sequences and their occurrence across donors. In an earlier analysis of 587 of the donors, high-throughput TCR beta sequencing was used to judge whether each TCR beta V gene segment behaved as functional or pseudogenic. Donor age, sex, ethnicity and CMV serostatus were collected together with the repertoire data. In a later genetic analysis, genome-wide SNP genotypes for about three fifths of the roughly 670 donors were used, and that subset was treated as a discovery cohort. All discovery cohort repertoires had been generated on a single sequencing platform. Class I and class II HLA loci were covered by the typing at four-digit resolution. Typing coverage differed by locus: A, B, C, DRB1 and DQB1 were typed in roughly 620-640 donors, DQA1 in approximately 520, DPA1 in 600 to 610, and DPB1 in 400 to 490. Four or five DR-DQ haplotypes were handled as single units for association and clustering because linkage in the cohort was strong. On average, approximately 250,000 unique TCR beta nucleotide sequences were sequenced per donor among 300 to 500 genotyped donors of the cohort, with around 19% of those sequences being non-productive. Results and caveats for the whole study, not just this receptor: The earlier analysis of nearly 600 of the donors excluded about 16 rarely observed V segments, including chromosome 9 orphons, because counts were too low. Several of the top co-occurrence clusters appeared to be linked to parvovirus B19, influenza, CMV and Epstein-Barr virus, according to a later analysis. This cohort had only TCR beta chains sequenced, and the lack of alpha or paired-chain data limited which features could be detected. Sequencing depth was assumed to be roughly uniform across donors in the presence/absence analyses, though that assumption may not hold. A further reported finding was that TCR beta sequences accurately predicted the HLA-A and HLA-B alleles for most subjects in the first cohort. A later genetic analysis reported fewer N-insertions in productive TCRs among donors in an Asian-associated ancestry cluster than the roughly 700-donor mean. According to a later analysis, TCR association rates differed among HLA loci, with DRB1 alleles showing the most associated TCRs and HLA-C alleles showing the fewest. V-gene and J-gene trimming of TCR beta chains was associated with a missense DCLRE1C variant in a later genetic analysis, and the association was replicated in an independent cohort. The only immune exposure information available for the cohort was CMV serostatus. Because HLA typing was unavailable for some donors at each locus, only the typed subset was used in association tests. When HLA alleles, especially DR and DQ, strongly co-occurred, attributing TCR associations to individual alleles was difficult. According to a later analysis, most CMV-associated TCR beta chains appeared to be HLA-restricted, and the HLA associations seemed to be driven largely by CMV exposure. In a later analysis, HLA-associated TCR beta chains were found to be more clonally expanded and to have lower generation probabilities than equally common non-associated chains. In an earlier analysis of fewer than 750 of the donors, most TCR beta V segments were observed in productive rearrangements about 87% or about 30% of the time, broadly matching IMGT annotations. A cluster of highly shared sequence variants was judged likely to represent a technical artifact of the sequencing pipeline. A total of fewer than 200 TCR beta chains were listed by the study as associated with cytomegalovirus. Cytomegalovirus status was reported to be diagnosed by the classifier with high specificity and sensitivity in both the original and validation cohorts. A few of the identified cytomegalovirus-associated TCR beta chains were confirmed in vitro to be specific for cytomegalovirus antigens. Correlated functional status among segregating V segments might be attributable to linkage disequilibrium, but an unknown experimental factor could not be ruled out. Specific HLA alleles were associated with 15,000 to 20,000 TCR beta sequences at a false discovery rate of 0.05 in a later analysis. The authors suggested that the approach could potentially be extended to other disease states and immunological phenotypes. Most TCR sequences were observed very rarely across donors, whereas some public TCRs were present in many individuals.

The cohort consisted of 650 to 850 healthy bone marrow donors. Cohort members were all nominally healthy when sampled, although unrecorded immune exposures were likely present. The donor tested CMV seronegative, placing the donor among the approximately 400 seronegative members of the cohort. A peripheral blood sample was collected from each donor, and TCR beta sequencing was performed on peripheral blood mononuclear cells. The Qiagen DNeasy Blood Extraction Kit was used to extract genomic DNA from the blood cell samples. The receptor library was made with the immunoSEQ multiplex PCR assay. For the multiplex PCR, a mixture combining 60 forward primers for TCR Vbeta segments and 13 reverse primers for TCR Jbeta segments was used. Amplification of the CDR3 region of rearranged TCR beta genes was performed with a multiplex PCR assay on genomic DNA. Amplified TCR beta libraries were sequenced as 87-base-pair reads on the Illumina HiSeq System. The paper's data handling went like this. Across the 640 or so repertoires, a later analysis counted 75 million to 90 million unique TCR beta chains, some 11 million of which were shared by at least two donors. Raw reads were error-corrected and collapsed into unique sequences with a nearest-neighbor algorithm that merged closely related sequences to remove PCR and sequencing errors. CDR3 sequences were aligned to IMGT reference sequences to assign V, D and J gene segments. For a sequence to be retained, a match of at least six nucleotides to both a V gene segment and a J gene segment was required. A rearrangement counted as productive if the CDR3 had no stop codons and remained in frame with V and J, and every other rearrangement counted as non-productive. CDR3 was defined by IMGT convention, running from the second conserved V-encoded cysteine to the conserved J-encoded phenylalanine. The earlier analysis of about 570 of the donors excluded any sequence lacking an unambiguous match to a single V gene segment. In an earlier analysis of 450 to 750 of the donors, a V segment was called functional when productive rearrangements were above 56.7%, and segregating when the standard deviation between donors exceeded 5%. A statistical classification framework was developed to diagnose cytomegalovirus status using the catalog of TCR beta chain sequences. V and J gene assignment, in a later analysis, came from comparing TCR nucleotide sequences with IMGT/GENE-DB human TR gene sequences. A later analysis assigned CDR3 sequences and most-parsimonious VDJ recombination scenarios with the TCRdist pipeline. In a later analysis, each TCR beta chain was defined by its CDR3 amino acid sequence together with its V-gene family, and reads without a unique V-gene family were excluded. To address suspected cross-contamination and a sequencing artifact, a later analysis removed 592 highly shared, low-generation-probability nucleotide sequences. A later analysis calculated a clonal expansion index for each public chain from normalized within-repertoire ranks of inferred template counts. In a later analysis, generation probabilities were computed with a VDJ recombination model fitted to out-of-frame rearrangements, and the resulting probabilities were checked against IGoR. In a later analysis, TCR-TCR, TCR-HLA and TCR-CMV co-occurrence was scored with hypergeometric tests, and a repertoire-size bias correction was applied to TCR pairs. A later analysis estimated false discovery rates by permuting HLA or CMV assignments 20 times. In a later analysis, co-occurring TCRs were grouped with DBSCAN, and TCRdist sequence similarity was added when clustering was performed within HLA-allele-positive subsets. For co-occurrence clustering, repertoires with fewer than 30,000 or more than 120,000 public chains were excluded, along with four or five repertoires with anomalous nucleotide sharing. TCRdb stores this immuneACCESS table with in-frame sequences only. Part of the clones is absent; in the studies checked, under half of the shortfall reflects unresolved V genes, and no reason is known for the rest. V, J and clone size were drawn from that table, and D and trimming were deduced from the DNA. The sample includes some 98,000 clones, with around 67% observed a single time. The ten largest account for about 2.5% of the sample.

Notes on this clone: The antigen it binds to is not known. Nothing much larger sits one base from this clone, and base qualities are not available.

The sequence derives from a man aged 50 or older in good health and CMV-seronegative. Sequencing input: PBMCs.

CDR3 sequence: CASSIIGTFYGYTF. The base sequence is TGTGCCAGTAGTATAATCGGGACATTCTATGGCTACACCTTC. The chain was built from TRBV19 and TRBJ1-2; TRBD1 is possibly the D segment (6 matching bases). The CDR3 sequence holds 14 residues, the cysteine and phenylalanine included. Only the CDR3 DNA stays, 42 bases, in frame from base 1. V sheds 2 bases and J sheds 4 bases, leaving 11 bases between their ends. The germline V gene (reference sequence) specifies LNHDA as CDR1 and SQIVND as CDR2.